A single TCR beta chain is shown here with its context. Losses at the gene ends were 4 bases for V and 6 bases for J; bases not matched to a gene: 6. CDR1 and CDR2 (germline): LGHDT, YNNKEL (reference sequence). The CDR3 length is 15 residues. Original data processing: Reference gene primer amplification gave nucleated cell count estimates. Assay: immunoSEQ multiplex PCR; the TCRdb copy retains only in-frame clones and omits some. From that table come the V and J calls and clone size; the DNA was used to work out D and trimming. The sample contains around 70,000 clones, roughly 90% of which appear only once. The sample belongs to a study of blood T cell repertoires in COVID-19. Study-level background: T cells, B-cell-depleted T cells, or PBMCs provided the cDNA or gDNA that served as material.

The clonotype originates from a man in his sixties with acute or convalescent COVID-19. The V call is TRBV3-1 (or the pseudogene TRBV3-2), the J call TRBJ2-6; 7 bases are shared with TRBD2. The source material was peripheral blood. Here the CDR3 DNA reads TGTGCCAGCAGCCCCGTCGCGGGGGAGGCCAACGTCCTGACTTTC. It translates to CASSPVAGEANVLTF.